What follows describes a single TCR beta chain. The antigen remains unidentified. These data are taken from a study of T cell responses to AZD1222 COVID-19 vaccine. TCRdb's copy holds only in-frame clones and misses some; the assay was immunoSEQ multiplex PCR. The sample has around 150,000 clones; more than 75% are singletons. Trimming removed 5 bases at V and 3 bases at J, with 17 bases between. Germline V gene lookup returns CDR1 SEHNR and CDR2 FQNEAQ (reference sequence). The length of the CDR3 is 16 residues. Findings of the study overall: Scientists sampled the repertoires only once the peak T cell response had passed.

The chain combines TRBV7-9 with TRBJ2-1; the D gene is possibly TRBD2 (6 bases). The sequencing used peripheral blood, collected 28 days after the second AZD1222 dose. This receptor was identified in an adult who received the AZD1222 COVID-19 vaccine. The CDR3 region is CASSPRDSRRYNEQFF. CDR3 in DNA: TGTGCCAGCAGCCCCCGGGACTCCCGGCGCTACAATGAGCAGTTCTTC.